This T cell receptor beta chain came from a study of a mutant IDH1 vaccine in newly diagnosed glioma. Overall study context: Vaccination was launched 4-6 weeks after radiotherapy alone, or with temozolomide cycles. In the visit schedule, V12 fell in week 35, while V13 fell in week 47. Findings of the study overall: Vaccination elicited immune responses in around 92% of patients.

Germline V gene data show CDR1 as SGHNT and CDR2 as YYREEE (reference sequence). V lost 4 bases, J lost 3 bases, and 13 bases lay in between. This CDR3 is built from 14 residues. This clone was observed a few times. Its antigen is as yet unknown. Indicated time point: week 35, safety follow-up. The vaccine gave 300 ug of a 20-mer mutant IDH1 peptide subcutaneously per dose. Profiling relied on immunoSEQ multiplex PCR, and the TCRdb table lists in-frame clones only, not all of them. The sample carries around 53,000 clones, around 85% recorded once. The chain combines TRBV5-4 with TRBJ1-2; D is possibly TRBD1 (5 bases). The TCR sequence derives from a man aged 35-49 years with glioma. The starting material was PBMCs, obtained from a glioma patient whose treatment included an IDH1 peptide vaccine. CDR3 nucleotide sequence: TGTGCCAGCAGCGGGGGGATATGGGACTATGGCTACACCTTC. Amino acids: CASSGGIWDYGYTF.